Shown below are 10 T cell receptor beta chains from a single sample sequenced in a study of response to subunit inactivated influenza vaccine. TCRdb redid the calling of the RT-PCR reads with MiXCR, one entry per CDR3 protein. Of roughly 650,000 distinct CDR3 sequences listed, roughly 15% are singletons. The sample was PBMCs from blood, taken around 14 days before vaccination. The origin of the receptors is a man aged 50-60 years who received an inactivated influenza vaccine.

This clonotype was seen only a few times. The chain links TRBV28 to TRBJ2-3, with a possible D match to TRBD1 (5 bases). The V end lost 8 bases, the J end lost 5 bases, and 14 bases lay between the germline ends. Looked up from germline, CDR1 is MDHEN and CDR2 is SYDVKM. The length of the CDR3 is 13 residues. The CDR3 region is CASGRQLGDTQYF. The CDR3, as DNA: TGTGCCAGCGGGCGACAGTTAGGAGATACGCAGTATTTT.

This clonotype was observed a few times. The CDR3 bases are TGTGCCAGCGCCCTACGAGCGGGGGTGGAGACCCAGTACTTC. Residues: CASALRAGVETQYF. The rearrangement uses TRBV7-9 and TRBJ2-5, with TRBD2 identical over 8 bases. The CDR3 is 14 amino acids. Trimming cost V 8 bases and J 5 bases; bases outside gene matches: 10. Germline CDR1 SEHNR, CDR2 FQNEAQ (reference sequence).

The CDR3 loop is CSASRTYYNEQFF. DNA of the CDR3: TGCAGTGCTTCCCGGACTTACTACAATGAGCAGTTCTTC. V is TRBV20-1 and J is TRBJ2-1, with D possibly TRBD2 on 5 matching bases. Per the germline V gene, CDR1 is DFQATT and CDR2 is SNEGSKA (reference sequence). The CDR3 spans 13 residues. Trimming cost V 5 bases and J 3 bases, with 11 bases left between them.

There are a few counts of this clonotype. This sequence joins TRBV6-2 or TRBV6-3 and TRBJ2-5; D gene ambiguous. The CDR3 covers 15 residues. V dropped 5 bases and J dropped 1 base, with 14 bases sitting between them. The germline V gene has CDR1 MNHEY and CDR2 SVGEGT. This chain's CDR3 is CASSLSGITQETQYF. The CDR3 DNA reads TGTGCCAGCAGTCTCTCAGGCATTACCCAAGAGACCCAGTACTTC.

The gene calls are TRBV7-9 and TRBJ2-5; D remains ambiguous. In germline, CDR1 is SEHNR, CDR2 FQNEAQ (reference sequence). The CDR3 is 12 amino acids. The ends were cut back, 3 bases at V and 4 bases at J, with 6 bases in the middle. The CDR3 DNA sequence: TGTGCCAGCAGCTTCCGGTTAGAGACCCAGTACTTC. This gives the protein CASSFRLETQYF. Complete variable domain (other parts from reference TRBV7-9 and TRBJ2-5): DTGVSQNPRHKITKRGQNVTFRCDPISEHNRLYWYRQTLGQGPEFLTYFQNEAQLEKSRLLSDRFSAERPKGSFSTLEIQRTEQGDSAMYLCASSFRLETQYFGPGTRLLVL.

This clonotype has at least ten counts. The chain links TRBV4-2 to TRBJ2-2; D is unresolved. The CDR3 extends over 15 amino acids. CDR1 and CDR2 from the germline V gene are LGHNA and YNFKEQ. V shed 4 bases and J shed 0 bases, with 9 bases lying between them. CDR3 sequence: CASSPSSPNTGELFF. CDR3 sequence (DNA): TGTGCCAGCAGCCCCTCAAGCCCGAACACCGGGGAGCTGTTTTTT.

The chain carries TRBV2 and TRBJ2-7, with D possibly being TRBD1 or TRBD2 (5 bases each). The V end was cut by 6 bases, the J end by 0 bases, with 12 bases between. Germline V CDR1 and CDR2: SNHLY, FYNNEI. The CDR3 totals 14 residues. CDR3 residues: CASRLDGTSYEQYF. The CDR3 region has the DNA TGTGCCAGCAGACTAGACGGGACCTCCTACGAGCAGTACTTC.

The CDR3 is CAISGTSGGEQFF. Written as DNA, the CDR3 is TGTGCCATCAGTGGGACTAGCGGGGGAGAGCAGTTCTTC. J is TRBJ2-1 and V is TRBV10-3, with 13 bases matching TRBD2. J was trimmed by 10 bases and V by 4 bases; bases with no gene match: 1. CDR1 ENHRY and CDR2 SYGVKD come from the germline V gene. The CDR3 covers 13 residues.

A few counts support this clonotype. CDR3 amino acids: CASSSGTSFGSEQFF. CDR3 bases: TGCGCCAGCAGCTCAGGGACTAGTTTTGGAAGTGAGCAGTTCTTC. The chain employs TRBV5-1 and TRBJ2-1, with 8 bases that match TRBD2. Germline values: CDR1 SGHRS, CDR2 YFSETQ. Trimming cost V 3 bases and J 9 bases; bases outside gene matches: 11. This CDR3 has 15 amino acids. The variable domain in full, completed from reference TRBV5-1 and TRBJ2-1, reads KAGVTQTPRYLIKTRGQQVTLSCSPISGHRSVSWYQQTPGQGLQFLFEYFSETQRNKGNFPGRFSGRQFSNSRSEMNVSTLELGDSALYLCASSSGTSFGSEQFFGPGTRLTVL.

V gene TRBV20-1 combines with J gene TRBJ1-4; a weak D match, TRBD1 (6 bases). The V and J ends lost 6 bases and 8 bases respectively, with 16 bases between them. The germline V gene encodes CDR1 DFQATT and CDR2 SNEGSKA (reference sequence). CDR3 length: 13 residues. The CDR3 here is CSAPRAGAEKLFF. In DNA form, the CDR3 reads TGCAGTGCCCCGAGGGCGGGGGCAGAAAAACTGTTTTTT.